This passage covers 3 T cell receptor beta chains from one sample sequenced in a study of T cell responses to AZD1222 COVID-19 vaccine. Sequencing used immunoSEQ multiplex PCR; TCRdb keeps in-frame clones, though not all of them. This sample has about 120,000 clones, with 91% found just once. The specimen was peripheral blood, collected on day 0 of AZD1222 vaccination. These receptors were obtained from an adult in good health.

This sequence joins TRBV6-5 and TRBJ2-3; 11 bases are shared with TRBD1. This CDR3 is 15 amino acids long. V lost 4 bases to trimming and J lost 4 bases; unmatched junction nucleotides: 4. CDR1 is MNHEY and CDR2 is SVGAGI in the germline V gene. DNA for the CDR3: TGTGCCAGCAGTTCACCGGGACAGGGGGCAGATACGCAGTATTTT. It yields the protein CASSSPGQGADTQYF.

The CDR3 nucleotides are TGTGCCAGCGGACACCCAGGAAGGGGATCTGAAAAACTGTTTTTT. This codes for CASGHPGRGSEKLFF. The chain links TRBV3-1 (or the pseudogene TRBV3-2) to TRBJ1-4; perhaps TRBD1 as D (5 bases). The CDR3 is 15 amino acids. Looked up from germline, CDR1 is LGHDT and CDR2 is YNNKEL (reference sequence). Trimming cost V 8 bases and J 7 bases, with 20 bases left between them.

This chain uses TRBV3-1 (or the pseudogene TRBV3-2) with TRBJ2-3; D unclear. The CDR3 is 15 amino acids. Germline V gene data show CDR1 as LGHDT and CDR2 as YNNKEL (reference sequence). Trimming shortened V by 0 bases and J by 4 bases, and 11 bases separated the two germline ends. CDR3 loop: CASSQDRVLADTQYF. In DNA, the CDR3 is TGTGCCAGCAGCCAAGATAGGGTTCTTGCAGATACGCAGTATTTT.